This paragraph reports one T cell receptor beta chain. This clone was counted a single time. Its antigen remains unidentified. The sample holds no much larger clone one base away, and base qualities are not on file. These data come from a study of T cell changes during pregnancy in multiple sclerosis (dated by TCRdb to about 2019). For the study in its entirety: The study looked at changes in the T cell repertoire across pregnancy in women with multiple sclerosis.

CDR1 LNHDA and CDR2 SQIVND are derived from the germline V gene (reference sequence). From cysteine to phenylalanine, the CDR3 is 11 amino acids long. Just the 33-base CDR3 DNA is kept, in frame starting at base 1. The V and J ends are trimmed by 6 bases and 5 bases, leaving 5 bases between them. The library was produced with the immunoSEQ multiplex PCR assay. Entries here come from immuneACCESS through TCRdb and include only in-frame sequences with V and J called. Some clones fail to appear in such tables; in the studies checked, an unresolved V gene covers under half of the shortfall, and the cause of the remainder is unknown. The sample contains roughly 67,000 clones, 90% to 95% of them found a single time. The ten largest clones capture around 1.4% of the sample.

The receptor chain draws on TRBV19 and TRBJ2-1, with TRBD2 as a weak D call on 5 bases. This TCR came from a female donor with multiple sclerosis, enrolled in a pregnancy study. Sequenced here: peripheral blood, sampled in the second trimester of pregnancy. Here is the DNA: TGTGCCAGTAGGAGGGACAATGAGCAGTTCTTC. The resulting protein is CASRRDNEQFF.